This T cell receptor (beta chain) is from a study of blood T cell repertoires in COVID-19. This clone was observed a handful of times. Germline V gene sequence: CDR1 MGHDK, CDR2 SYGVNS. V lost 3 bases and J 5 bases, leaving 13 bases between the germline ends. The CDR3 contains 14 residues. As processed by the authors: Using reference gene primer amplification, nucleated cell counts were estimated. Sequencing used immunoSEQ multiplex PCR; TCRdb keeps in-frame clones, though not all of them. The DNA was the basis for D and trimming; V, J and clone size are from that table. This sample has roughly 300,000 clones; about 90% occur once, and the top ten carry 1.5% to 2%.

The sequenced material came from peripheral blood. The chain joins TRBV25-1 to TRBJ1-2; a weak D match, TRBD1 (5 bases). This TCR derives from a woman in her 30s with COVID-19, enrolled during active disease. The CDR3 is CASSDPGGAYGYTF. The CDR3, as DNA: TGTGCCAGCAGTGATCCTGGAGGGGCTTATGGCTACACCTTC.